A single sample gave rise to the 14 T cell receptor beta chains below, sequenced in a study of blood T cell repertoires in COVID-19. Clones were read by immunoSEQ multiplex PCR, and TCRdb kept only the in-frame ones, dropping some. The sample lists about 47,000 clones, approximately 89% occurring once. The sample was peripheral blood. Receptors originate from a human donor with active COVID-19. The donor label of this sample is uncertain.

This sequence joins TRBV6-1 and TRBJ1-6; D is ambiguous. The CDR3 runs 14 residues. Trimming removed 3 bases at V and 10 bases at J, with 13 bases between. Germline V CDR1 and CDR2: MNHNS, SASEGT. CDR3 residues: CASSDFTSYSPLHF. The CDR3, as DNA: TGTGCCAGCAGTGATTTCACGAGTTACTCACCCCTCCACTTT.

CDR3 DNA: TGCGCCAGCAGCCTGAATTTTCCCCCGACAGGGAACACTGAAGCTTTCTTT. Amino acids: CASSLNFPPTGNTEAFF. This sequence joins TRBV5-1 and TRBJ1-1, with D perhaps matching TRBD1 (6 bases). Per the germline V gene, CDR1 is SGHRS and CDR2 is YFSETQ. V lost 4 bases to trimming and J lost 1 base, with 20 bases between them. There are 17 residues in the CDR3.

The chain carries TRBV18 and TRBJ1-4; D is ambiguous. CDR3 length: 15 amino acids. Looked up from germline, CDR1 is KGHSH and CDR2 is LQKENI. V lost 4 bases and J lost 0, with 9 bases in between. Here the CDR3 DNA reads TGTGCCAGCTCACGAGGGTCGGCAACTAATGAAAAACTGTTTTTT. Residues: CASSRGSATNEKLFF.

The V gene is TRBV18, the J gene TRBJ1-3; D is uncertain. The CDR3 is 16 residues long. The germline CDR1 and CDR2 sequences are KGHSH and LQKENI. DNA for the CDR3: TGTGCTACCCGAGCTACCGATTATGTCTCTGGAAACACCATATATTTT. Encoded protein: CATRATDYVSGNTIYF. Using reference TRBV18 and TRBJ1-3 for the parts outside the CDR3, the full variable domain is NAGVMQNPRHLVRRRGQEARLRCSPMKGHSHVYWYRQLPEEGLKFMVYLQKENIIDESGMPKERFSAEFPKEGPSILRIQQVVRGDSAAYFCATRATDYVSGNTIYFGEGSWLTVV.

The chain uses TRBV14 and TRBJ2-3, with 7 nucleotides matching TRBD2. V lost 3 bases to trimming and J lost 4 bases; unmatched junction nucleotides: 7. CDR3 length: 15 residues. Germline assignment: CDR1 SGHDN and CDR2 FVKESK. The DNA of the CDR3 is TGTGCCAGCAGCCAGGGGGTGAGCGGGGCAGATACGCAGTATTTT. Translating it yields CASSQGVSGADTQYF.

V gene TRBV10-3 combines with J gene TRBJ2-7, with D perhaps matching TRBD2 (7 bases). Germline CDR1 and CDR2: ENHRY and SYGVKD. The V end lost 8 bases, the J end lost 5 bases, and 16 bases lay between the germline ends. The length of the CDR3 is 13 residues. The chain's CDR3 is CAIQGTAGDEQYF. The CDR3 nucleotides are TGTGCCATCCAGGGGACGGCGGGGGACGAGCAGTACTTC.

This clone was found once. This chain joins TRBV4-1 and TRBJ1-4, with no clear D. The CDR3 consists of 17 residues. The germline V and J ends were trimmed by 2 bases and 7 bases, with 20 bases remaining between them. Germline V CDR1 and CDR2: MGHRA, YSYEKL. CDR3 in amino acids: CASSQTGWSGESEKLFF. The CDR3 nucleotides read TGCGCCAGCAGCCAAACGGGATGGTCCGGGGAGAGTGAAAAACTGTTTTTT.

The genes are TRBV5-1 and TRBJ2-1, with D hard to call. CDR3 length: 13 residues. Deletions cut 2 bases from V and 8 bases from J, with 11 bases between. CDR1 and CDR2 from the germline V gene are SGHRS and YFSETQ. Here the CDR3 reads CASSFNTKDEQFF. Written as DNA, the CDR3 is TGCGCCAGCAGCTTTAATACTAAGGATGAGCAGTTCTTC.

This clone is labeled medium-sized. This chain links TRBV7-2 with TRBJ2-7; 7 bases fit TRBD2. CDR1 and CDR2 (germline): SGHTA, FQGNSA. The V segment lost 2 bases and the J segment 0 bases; nucleotides outside the gene matches: 7. The CDR3 is 16 residues long. Here the CDR3 reads CASSLQGTTSSYEQYF. CDR3 DNA sequence: TGTGCCAGCAGCTTACAAGGGACTACGAGCTCCTACGAGCAGTACTTC.

This sequence joins TRBV9 and TRBJ2-1; tentative D call: TRBD2 (5 bases). Germline CDR1 is SGDLS and CDR2 is YYNGEE. This CDR3 has 15 amino acids. V dropped 0 bases and J dropped 6 bases, with 13 bases sitting between them. CDR3 protein: CASSVAARGPNEQFF. The DNA of the CDR3 is TGTGCCAGCAGCGTAGCGGCGCGAGGGCCCAATGAGCAGTTCTTC.

This chain links TRBV28 with TRBJ2-1; D might be TRBD2 (6 bases). The CDR3 sequence is 15 residues long. Deletions cut 3 bases from V and 13 bases from J, with 22 bases between. From germline, CDR1 is MDHEN and CDR2 SYDVKM. CDR3 residues: CASSLMGSGRRDQFF. The CDR3 DNA reads TGTGCCAGCAGTTTGATGGGCTCAGGGAGGCGGGATCAGTTCTTC.

The CDR3 DNA sequence: TGTGCCAGCAGCGTAAGCGACAGCGAAAATCAGCCCCAGCATTTT. Residues: CASSVSDSENQPQHF. The genes are TRBV9 and TRBJ1-5, with D maybe TRBD1 (5 bases). V lost 1 base and J lost 4, with 12 bases in between. The V gene's germline CDR1 is SGDLS and CDR2 YYNGEE. This CDR3 comprises 15 residues.

The chain uses TRBV6-5 and TRBJ2-1; no firm D call. The CDR3 loop spans 15 amino acids. V gave up 6 bases and J gave up 0 bases, with 12 bases separating them. Germline CDR1 and CDR2: MNHEY and SVGAGI. The CDR3, as DNA: TGTGCCAGCAGGTCGACTGGTAGCTCCTACAATGAGCAGTTCTTC. Translating gives CASRSTGSSYNEQFF.

The rearrangement links TRBV4-1 to TRBJ1-1, with D unclear. Trimming removed 1 base at V and 5 bases at J, with 11 bases between. The CDR3 length is 14 residues. Germline V gene data show CDR1 as MGHRA and CDR2 as YSYEKL. In DNA, the CDR3 is TGCGCCAGCAGCCAAGTTTTTCGGAGGACTGAAGCTTTCTTT. Residues: CASSQVFRRTEAFF.